This section outlines one T cell receptor beta chain sequence together with its context. Its specificity is unknown. The sample belongs to a study of blood T cells in healthy people across ages. Study results and caveats: Strong correlation linked observed beta diversity and percent naive T cells.

PCR was performed a second time for roughly 7 to 12 cycles using a sample-barcoded 5' primer and a J-beta primer mix. TCRdb reprocessed the 5' RACE reads with MiXCR, giving one entry per CDR3 protein. The sample includes approximately 1,700,000 distinct CDR3 sequences, roughly two fifths of them seen just once. With 1 base removed from V and 1 base from J, the gap between germline ends came to 13 bases. The germline V gene encodes CDR1 MNHNS and CDR2 SASEGT. This CDR3 region has 16 residues. The study isolated at least 6.5 million PBMCs from each sample. The chain joins TRBV6-1 to TRBJ1-1, with a tentative D call TRBD1 (6 bases). The sequence was collected from a human donor in good health. Material for sequencing was blood. The CDR3 loop is CASSEGFSQGNTEAFF. CDR3 DNA: TGTGCCAGCAGTGAAGGGTTTTCACAGGGGAACACTGAAGCTTTCTTT.